This T cell receptor (beta chain) was sequenced in a study of T cells in Graves' hyperthyroidism and ophthalmopathy. Graves' hyperthyroidism is called stable when ophthalmopathy does not progress within 18 months. Cells are PBMCs isolated from over 7.5 ml of fresh blood. General study points: The blood repertoire included most of the expanded thyroid clonotypes above 0.001.

Regarding this clonotype: Its matching antigen is unknown.

This CDR3 contains 16 residues. The germline CDR1 and CDR2 sequences are MNHEY and SMNVEV (reference sequence). J was trimmed by 9 bases and V by 7 bases; bases with no gene match: 11. RNA transcripts yielded amplified TCR beta CDR3 regions. First-round RT-PCR with HTBI primers amplified the TCR CDR3 region. TCRdb fed the multiplex PCR reads into MiXCR, producing one record per CDR3 protein. The sample holds 300,000 to 400,000 distinct CDR3 sequences; approximately 13% are singletons and the top ten take approximately 11%. V gene TRBV27 combines with J gene TRBJ2-1, with TRBD2 matching over 14 bases. The sequenced sample was blood. The receptor was isolated from a woman aged 60 to 75 with Graves' hyperthyroidism. CDR3 residues: CASTLTSGRAKGEQFF. The CDR3 bases are TGTGCCAGCACCCTGACTAGCGGGAGGGCGAAGGGTGAGCAGTTCTTC.